This paragraph reports one T cell receptor (beta chain). These data originate in a study of blood T cell repertoires in COVID-19. Study-level information: PBMCs, B-cell-depleted T cells, or T cells provided the cDNA or gDNA that made up the material.

As originally analysed: Estimation of nucleated cell counts was performed using reference gene primer amplification. TCRdb's table, derived via immunoSEQ multiplex PCR, lists solely in-frame clones and lacks some. Clone size and V and J calls were adopted from that table, with D and trimming inferred from the DNA. This sample carries around 250,000 clones, around 90% of them seen once, and the ten largest clones take approximately 4%. Membership in each cohort depended on participant-reported clinical history. The CDR3 is made up of 14 amino acids. The V end lost 2 bases, the J end lost 3 bases, and 10 bases lay between the germline ends. Germline V gene data show CDR1 as KGHSH and CDR2 as LQKENI.

The material sequenced was PBMCs or T cells enriched from blood (not recorded which). This chain links TRBV18 with TRBJ2-5, with D possibly matching TRBD2 (5 bases). This clonotype originated in a woman between 25 and 40 years old with acute COVID-19. CDR3 residues: CASSPLAREETQYF. The CDR3 coding sequence is TGTGCCAGCTCACCATTAGCGAGGGAAGAGACCCAGTACTTC.